The present T cell receptor beta chain was sequenced within a study of T cells in Graves' hyperthyroidism and ophthalmopathy. Regions amplified from RNA transcripts were the TCR beta CDR3 regions. The study used the HTBI primer set for a first-round RT-PCR of the TCR CDR3. TCRdb used MiXCR to reprocess the multiplex PCR reads, holding one entry per CDR3 protein. Of 640,000 or so distinct CDR3 sequences listed, 14% are singletons. The study excluded patients with uncontrolled infection, other autoimmune disease, pregnancy or lactation. Every diagnosis used clinical symptoms, serum thyroxine and TRAb, thyroid ultrasound and orbital computed tomography. There are many counts of this clonotype. Input material: blood. The clonotype originates from a woman younger than 30 with Graves' ophthalmopathy.

The CDR3 nucleotides read TGTGCCAGCAGCCGATCGACTAGCGGGTCCTGGGCGGAGCAGTACTTC. It specifies CASSRSTSGSWAEQYF. V gene TRBV7-8 combines with J gene TRBJ2-7, with 10 bases lining up with TRBD2. In germline, CDR1 is SGHVS, CDR2 FQNEAQ. This CDR3 spans 16 amino acids. The junction had 14 bases not matched to a gene; V was cut back by 5 bases and J by 7 bases.